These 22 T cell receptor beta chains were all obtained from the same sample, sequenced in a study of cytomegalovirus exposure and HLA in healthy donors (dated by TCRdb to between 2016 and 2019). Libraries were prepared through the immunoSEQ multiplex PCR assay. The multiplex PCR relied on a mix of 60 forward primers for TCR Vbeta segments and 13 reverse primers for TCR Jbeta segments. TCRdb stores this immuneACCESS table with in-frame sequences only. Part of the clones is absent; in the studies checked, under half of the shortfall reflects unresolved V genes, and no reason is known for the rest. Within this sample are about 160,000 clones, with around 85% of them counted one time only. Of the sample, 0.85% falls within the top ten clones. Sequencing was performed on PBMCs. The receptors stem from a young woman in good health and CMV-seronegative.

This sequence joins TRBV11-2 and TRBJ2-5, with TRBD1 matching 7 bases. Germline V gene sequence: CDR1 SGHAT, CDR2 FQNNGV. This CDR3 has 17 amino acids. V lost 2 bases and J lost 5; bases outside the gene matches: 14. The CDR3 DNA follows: TGTGCCAGCAGCTTAAGAGTCGTGGCAGGGGGATTGGAGACCCAGTACTTC. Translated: CASSLRVVAGGLETQYF.

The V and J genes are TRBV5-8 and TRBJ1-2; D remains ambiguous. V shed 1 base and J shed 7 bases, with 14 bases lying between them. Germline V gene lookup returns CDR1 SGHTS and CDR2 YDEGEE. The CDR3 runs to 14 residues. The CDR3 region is CASSLMGPALGYTF. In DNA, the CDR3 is TGTGCCAGCAGCTTGATGGGCCCCGCACTTGGCTACACCTTC.

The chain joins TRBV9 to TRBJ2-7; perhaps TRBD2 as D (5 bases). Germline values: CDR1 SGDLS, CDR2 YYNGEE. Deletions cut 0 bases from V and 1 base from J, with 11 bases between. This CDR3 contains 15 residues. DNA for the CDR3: TGTGCCAGCAGCGTAGGTCGGGGAAGGTCCTACGAGCAGTACTTC. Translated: CASSVGRGRSYEQYF.

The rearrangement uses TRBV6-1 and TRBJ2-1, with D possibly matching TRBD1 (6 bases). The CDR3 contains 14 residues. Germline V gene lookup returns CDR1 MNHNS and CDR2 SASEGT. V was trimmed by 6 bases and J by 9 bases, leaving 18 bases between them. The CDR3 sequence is CASSPGQILSEQFF. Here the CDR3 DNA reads TGTGCCAGCAGCCCGGGACAAATACTGAGTGAGCAGTTCTTC.

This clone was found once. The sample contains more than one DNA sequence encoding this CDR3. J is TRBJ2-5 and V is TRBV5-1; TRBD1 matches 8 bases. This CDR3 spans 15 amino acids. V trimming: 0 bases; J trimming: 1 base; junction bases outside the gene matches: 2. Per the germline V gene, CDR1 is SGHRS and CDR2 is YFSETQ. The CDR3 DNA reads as TGCGCCAGCAGCTTGGACGGGACAGGCCAAGAGACCCAGTACTTC. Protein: CASSLDGTGQETQYF.

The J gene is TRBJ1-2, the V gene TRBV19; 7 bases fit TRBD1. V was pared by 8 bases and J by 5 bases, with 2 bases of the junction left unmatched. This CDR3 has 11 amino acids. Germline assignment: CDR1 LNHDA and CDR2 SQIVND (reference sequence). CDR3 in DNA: TGTGCCAGTGCAGGGGGTTATGGCTACACCTTC. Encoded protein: CASAGGYGYTF.

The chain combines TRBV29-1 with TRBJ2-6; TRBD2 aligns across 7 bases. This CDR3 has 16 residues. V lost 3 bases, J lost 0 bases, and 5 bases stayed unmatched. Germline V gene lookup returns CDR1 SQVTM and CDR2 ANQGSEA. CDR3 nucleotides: TGCAGCGTTGAGATGGGGGGGGGCTCTGGGGCCAACGTCCTGACTTTC. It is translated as CSVEMGGGSGANVLTF.

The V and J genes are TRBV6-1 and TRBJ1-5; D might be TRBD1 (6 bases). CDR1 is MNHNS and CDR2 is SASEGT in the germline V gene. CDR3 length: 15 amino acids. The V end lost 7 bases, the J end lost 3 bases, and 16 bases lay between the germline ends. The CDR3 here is CASITGQQNNQPQHF. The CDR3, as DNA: TGTGCCAGCATTACCGGACAGCAAAACAATCAGCCCCAGCATTTT.

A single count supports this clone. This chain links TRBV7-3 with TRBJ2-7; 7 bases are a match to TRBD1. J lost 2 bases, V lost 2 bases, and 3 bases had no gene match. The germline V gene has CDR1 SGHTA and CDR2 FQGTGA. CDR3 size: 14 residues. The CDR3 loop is CASSLSTGPYEQYF. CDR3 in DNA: TGTGCCAGCAGCTTATCGACAGGGCCCTACGAGCAGTACTTC. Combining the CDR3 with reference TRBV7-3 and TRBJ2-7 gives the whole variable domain GAGVSQTPSNKVTEKGKYVELRCDPISGHTALYWYRQSLGQGPEFLIYFQGTGAADDSGLPNDRFFAVRPEGSVSTLKIQRTERGDSAVYLCASSLSTGPYEQYFGPGTRLTVT.

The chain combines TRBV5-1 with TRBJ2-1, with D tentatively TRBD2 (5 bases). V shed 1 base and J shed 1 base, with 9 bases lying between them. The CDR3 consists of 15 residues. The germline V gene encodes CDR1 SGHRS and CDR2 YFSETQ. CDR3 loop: CASSLTLASYNEQFF. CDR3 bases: TGCGCCAGCAGCTTGACTCTAGCATCCTACAATGAGCAGTTCTTC.

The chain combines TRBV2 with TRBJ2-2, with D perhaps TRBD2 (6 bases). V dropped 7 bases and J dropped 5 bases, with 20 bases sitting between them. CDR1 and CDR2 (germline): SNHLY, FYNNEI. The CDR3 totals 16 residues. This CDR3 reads CASKARETPGTGELFF. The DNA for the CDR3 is TGTGCCAGCAAGGCCCGGGAGACCCCCGGGACCGGGGAGCTGTTTTTT.

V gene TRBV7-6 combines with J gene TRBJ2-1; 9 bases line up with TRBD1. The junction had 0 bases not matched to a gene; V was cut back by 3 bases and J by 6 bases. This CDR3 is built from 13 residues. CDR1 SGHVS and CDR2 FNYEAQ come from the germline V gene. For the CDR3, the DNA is TGTGCCAGCAGCTTGGGACAGGGCAATGAGCAGTTCTTC. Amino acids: CASSLGQGNEQFF.

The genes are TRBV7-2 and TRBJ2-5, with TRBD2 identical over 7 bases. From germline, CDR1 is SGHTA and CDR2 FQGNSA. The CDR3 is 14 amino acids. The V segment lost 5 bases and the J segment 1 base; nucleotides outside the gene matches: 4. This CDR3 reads CASSNSGGQETQYF. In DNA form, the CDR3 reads TGTGCCAGCAGCAATTCGGGGGGCCAAGAGACCCAGTACTTC. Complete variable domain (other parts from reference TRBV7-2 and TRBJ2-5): GAGVSQSPSNKVTEKGKDVELRCDPISGHTALYWYRQSLGQGLEFLIYFQGNSAPDKSGLPSDRFSAERTGGSVSTLTIQRTQQEDSAVYLCASSNSGGQETQYFGPGTRLLVL.

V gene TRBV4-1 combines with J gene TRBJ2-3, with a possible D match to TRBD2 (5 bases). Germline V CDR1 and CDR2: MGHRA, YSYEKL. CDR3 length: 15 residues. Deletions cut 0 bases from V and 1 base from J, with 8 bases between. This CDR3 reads CASSQEISGTDTQYF. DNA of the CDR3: TGCGCCAGCAGCCAAGAGATTAGCGGCACAGATACGCAGTATTTT.

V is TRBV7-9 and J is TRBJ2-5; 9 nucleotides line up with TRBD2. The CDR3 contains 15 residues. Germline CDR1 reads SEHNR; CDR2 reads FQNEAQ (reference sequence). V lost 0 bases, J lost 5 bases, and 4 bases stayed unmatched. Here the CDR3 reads CASSLASGGKETQYF. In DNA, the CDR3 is TGTGCCAGCAGCTTAGCGAGCGGGGGGAAGGAGACCCAGTACTTC.

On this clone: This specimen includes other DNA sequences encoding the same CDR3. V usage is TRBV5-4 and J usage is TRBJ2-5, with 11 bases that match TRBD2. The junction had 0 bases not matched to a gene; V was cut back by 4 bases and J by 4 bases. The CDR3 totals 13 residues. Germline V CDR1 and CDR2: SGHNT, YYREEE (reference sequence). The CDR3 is CASSLAGGETQYF. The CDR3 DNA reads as TGTGCCAGCAGCCTAGCGGGAGGAGAGACCCAGTACTTC.

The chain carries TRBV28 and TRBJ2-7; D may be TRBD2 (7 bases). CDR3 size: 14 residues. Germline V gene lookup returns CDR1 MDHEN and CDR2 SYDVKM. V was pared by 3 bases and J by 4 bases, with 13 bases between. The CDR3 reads CASSFGGAYYEQYF. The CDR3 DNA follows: TGTGCCAGCAGTTTTGGGGGGGCATATTACGAGCAGTACTTC.

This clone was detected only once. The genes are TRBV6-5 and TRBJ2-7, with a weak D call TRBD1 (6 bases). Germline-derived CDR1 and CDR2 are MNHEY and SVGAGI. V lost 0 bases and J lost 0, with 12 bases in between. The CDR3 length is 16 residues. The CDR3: CASSYSRTVLSYEQYF. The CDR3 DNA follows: TGTGCCAGCAGTTACTCGAGGACAGTCCTCTCCTACGAGCAGTACTTC.

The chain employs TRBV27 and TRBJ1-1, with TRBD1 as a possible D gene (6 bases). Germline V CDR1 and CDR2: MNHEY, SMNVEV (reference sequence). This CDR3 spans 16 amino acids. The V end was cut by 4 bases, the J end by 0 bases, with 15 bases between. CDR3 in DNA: TGTGCCAGCAGTTCGCCGGACAGAGTCATGAACACTGAAGCTTTCTTT. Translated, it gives CASSSPDRVMNTEAFF.

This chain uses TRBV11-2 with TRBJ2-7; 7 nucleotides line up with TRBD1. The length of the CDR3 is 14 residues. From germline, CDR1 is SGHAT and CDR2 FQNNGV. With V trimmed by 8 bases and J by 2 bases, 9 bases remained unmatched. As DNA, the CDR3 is TGTGCCAGCCCGGGTCGGGACAGTCCCTACGAGCAGTACTTC. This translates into CASPGRDSPYEQYF.

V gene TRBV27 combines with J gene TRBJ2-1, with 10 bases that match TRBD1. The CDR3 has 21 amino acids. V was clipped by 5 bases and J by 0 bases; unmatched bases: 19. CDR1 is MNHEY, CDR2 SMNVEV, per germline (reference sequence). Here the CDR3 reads CASSTISPGQGTRSSYNEQFF. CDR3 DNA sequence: TGTGCCAGCAGTACGATATCACCGGGACAGGGGACCCGGAGCTCCTACAATGAGCAGTTCTTC.

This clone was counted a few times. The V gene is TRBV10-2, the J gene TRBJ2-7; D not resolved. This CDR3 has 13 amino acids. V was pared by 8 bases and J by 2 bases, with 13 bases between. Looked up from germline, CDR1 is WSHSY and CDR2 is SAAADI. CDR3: CASSHTLAYEQYF. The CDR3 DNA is TGCGCCAGCTCCCACACGCTAGCCTACGAGCAGTACTTC.